These T cell receptor beta chains were read from a single sample in a study of blood T cell repertoires in COVID-19. The table came from immunoSEQ multiplex PCR; TCRdb's copy has only in-frame clones and leaves some out. The repertoire holds roughly 100,000 clones, with around 90% as singletons. Sequenced input: peripheral blood. These receptors all stem from a man older than 75 with acute or convalescent COVID-19. The CDR3 runs from the conserved cysteine through the conserved F or W. A D gene is named only where the DNA matches it firmly. For some rows the clone size is stated as once, few or many, or as a class when expanded; others skip it.

j_call v_call d_call clone_size cdr3_aa cdr3_nt
TRBJ1-2 TRBV20-1 TRBD1 - CSASPFLGTGVGYTF TGCAGTGCTAGTCCCTTTCTCGGGACAGGGGTCGGCTACACCTTC
TRBJ1-6 TRBV5-8 - many CASSFWRPEGRSYNSPLHF TGTGCCAGCAGCTTCTGGAGGCCCGAGGGGAGGTCCTATAATTCACCCCTCCACTTT
TRBJ1-4 TRBV28 - - CASSLEGSANEKLFF TGTGCCAGCAGTTTAGAGGGTTCTGCTAATGAAAAACTGTTTTTT
TRBJ1-1 TRBV6-4 - - CASSVTRAQATEAFF TGTGCCAGCAGTGTTACCAGGGCTCAGGCCACTGAAGCTTTCTTT
TRBJ2-1 TRBV7-3 - - CASSLGDYNEQFF TGTGCCAGCAGCTTAGGAGATTACAATGAGCAGTTCTTC
TRBJ1-3 TRBV15 TRBD1 once CATSRAMGQTSGNTIYF TGTGCCACCAGCAGAGCCATGGGACAGACCTCTGGAAACACCATATATTTT
TRBJ1-2 TRBV27 - few CASSNGGMPYGYTF TGTGCCAGCAGCAACGGAGGGATGCCCTATGGCTACACCTTC
TRBJ1-1 TRBV11-2 - - CASSKYTEAFF TGTGCCAGCAGCAAATATACTGAAGCTTTCTTT
TRBJ2-2 TRBV5-1 TRBD1 - CASAQGQGFANTGELFF TGCGCCAGCGCCCAGGGACAGGGCTTCGCGAACACCGGGGAGCTGTTTTTT
TRBJ2-2 TRBV24-1 TRBD1 - CATSGQGGTGELFF TGTGCCACCAGTGGACAGGGGGGCACCGGGGAGCTGTTTTTT
TRBJ2-7 TRBV7-7 - - CASSLTGPQSEQYF TGTGCTAGCAGCTTAACAGGACCTCAATCCGAGCAGTACTTC
TRBJ2-1 TRBV19 TRBD2 - CASGLAGSTYNEQFF TGTGCCAGTGGACTAGCGGGAAGTACCTACAATGAGCAGTTCTTC
TRBJ1-4 TRBV28 - - CASRVQGFGEKLFF TGTGCCAGCAGAGTACAGGGTTTTGGTGAAAAACTGTTTTTT
TRBJ2-5 TRBV29-1 - - CSVEGAGTGQETQYF TGCAGCGTTGAAGGAGCGGGGACAGGCCAAGAGACCCAGTACTTC
TRBJ1-2 TRBV2 - - CASSPDINYGYTF TGTGCCAGCAGTCCAGATATTAACTATGGCTACACCTTC
TRBJ2-7 TRBV29-1 TRBD1 few CSVMTGSYEQYF TGCAGCGTTATGACAGGGTCCTACGAGCAGTACTTC
TRBJ1-1 TRBV6-5 - - CASSPGRGVTEAFF TGTGCCAGCAGCCCGGGGAGGGGGGTAACTGAAGCTTTCTTT
TRBJ2-2 TRBV1 - - CTSSQDSWLTGELFF TGCACCAGCAGCCAAGACAGTTGGCTGACCGGGGAGCTGTTTTTT
TRBJ1-1 TRBV7-9 - once CASSFSWAARMNTEAFF TGTGCCAGCAGCTTTTCGTGGGCAGCCCGCATGAACACTGAAGCTTTCTTT
TRBJ1-2 TRBV6-5 TRBD1 - CASSSGSQGGGYTF TGTGCCAGCAGCTCTGGGAGCCAGGGGGGTGGCTACACCTTC
TRBJ1-1 TRBV6-5 - - CASRMGGDHTEAFF TGTGCCAGTCGAATGGGAGGGGACCACACTGAAGCTTTCTTT
TRBJ2-7 TRBV2 TRBD2 medium-sized CASSPLTPGTSGTYSYEQYF TGTGCCAGCAGCCCTCTTACTCCCGGGACTAGCGGGACCTACTCCTACGAGCAGTACTTC
TRBJ2-3 TRBV5-1 - - CASAGSSTDTQYF TGCGCCAGCGCGGGGTCTAGCACAGATACGCAGTATTTT
TRBJ2-1 TRBV11-1 TRBD2 - CASSRAGGRVEQFF TGTGCCAGCAGCCGAGCGGGAGGGAGGGTCGAGCAGTTCTTC
TRBJ1-2 TRBV28 TRBD1 - CASSFSPGQGAWGYTF TGTGCCAGCAGTTTCTCGCCGGGACAGGGGGCCTGGGGCTACACCTTC
TRBJ1-1 TRBV10-3 TRBD1 - CASTGTGMNTEAFF TGTGCCTCGACCGGGACAGGGATGAACACTGAAGCTTTCTTT
TRBJ1-1 TRBV12-3/TRBV12-4 TRBD1 - CASSDGQGKAFF TGTGCCAGCAGTGATGGACAGGGTAAAGCTTTCTTT
TRBJ1-2 TRBV6-5 - - CASRGGGYYGYTF TGTGCCAGCAGGGGCGGGGGGTATTATGGCTACACCTTC
TRBJ1-4 TRBV19 - - CASSKEGGTNEKLFF TGTGCCAGTAGCAAGGAAGGGGGAACTAATGAAAAACTGTTTTTT
TRBJ1-5 TRBV24-1 - - CATSDLGDGRGPQHF TGTGCCACCAGTGATTTGGGGGACGGGCGGGGGCCCCAGCATTTT
TRBJ2-3 TRBV14 - - CASSHRPLTDTQYF TGTGCCAGCAGCCACAGGCCTCTCACAGATACGCAGTATTTT
TRBJ1-4 TRBV19 TRBD1 few CASSPKGMGTGLLATNEKLFF TGTGCCAGTAGTCCCAAGGGTATGGGGACAGGACTCCTTGCAACTAATGAAAAACTGTTTTTT
TRBJ2-7 TRBV5-1 - - CASSFRNGNYEQYF TGCGCCAGCAGCTTCAGGAACGGGAACTACGAGCAGTACTTC
TRBJ2-5 TRBV5-6 - large CASSLNQETQYF TGTGCCAGCAGCTTGAATCAGGAGACCCAGTACTTC
TRBJ1-3 TRBV10-3 - - CAIREASGNTIYF TGTGCCATTCGGGAAGCCTCTGGAAACACCATATATTTT
TRBJ2-1 TRBV3-1/TRBV3-2 TRBD2 - CASSQAKRGDNEQFF TGTGCCAGCAGCCAAGCGAAGCGGGGGGACAATGAGCAGTTCTTC
TRBJ2-5 TRBV19 - - CASSMGGRQETQYF TGTGCCAGTAGTATGGGGGGGCGGCAAGAGACCCAGTACTTC
TRBJ2-2 TRBV6-5 TRBD2 - CASTPAGGNTGELFF TGTGCCAGCACCCCAGCGGGAGGCAACACCGGGGAGCTGTTTTTT
TRBJ2-3 TRBV9 TRBD1 - CASSVNRGASDTQYF TGTGCCAGCAGCGTAAACAGGGGCGCCTCAGATACGCAGTATTTT
TRBJ2-2 TRBV6-5 TRBD1 - CASSSQGPPSTGELFF TGTGCCAGCAGTTCACAGGGGCCGCCGAGCACCGGGGAGCTGTTTTTT
TRBJ1-1 TRBV5-4 - - CASSTRQSKNTEAFF TGTGCCAGCAGCACCAGACAGTCTAAGAACACTGAAGCTTTCTTT
TRBJ1-6 TRBV6-1 - - CASSESAGVAYNSPLHF TGTGCCAGCAGTGAATCCGCCGGTGTGGCCTATAATTCACCCCTCCACTTT
TRBJ2-1 TRBV6-2/TRBV6-3 TRBD1 - CASSPGYRGDNEQFF TGTGCCAGCAGTCCCGGTTACAGGGGGGACAATGAGCAGTTCTTC
TRBJ1-1 TRBV9 - - CASSVGPVAYTLRDTEAFF TGTGCCAGCAGCGTAGGACCCGTTGCATACACCCTGCGGGACACTGAAGCTTTCTTT
TRBJ1-5 TRBV5-5 TRBD1 - CASSFVTGEVSQHF TGTGCCAGCAGCTTTGTGACAGGGGAGGTTTCTCAGCATTTT
TRBJ1-3 TRBV30 - - CAWSRYDRTSSGNTIYF TGTGCCTGGTCCCGGTATGACAGGACCTCCTCTGGAAACACCATATATTTT
TRBJ1-2 TRBV5-1 - - CASSLGSYGYTF TGCGCCAGCAGCTTGGGCAGCTATGGCTACACCTTC
TRBJ2-2 TRBV9 - once CASSVTGSGELFF TGTGCCAGCAGCGTAACGGGGTCCGGGGAGCTGTTTTTT